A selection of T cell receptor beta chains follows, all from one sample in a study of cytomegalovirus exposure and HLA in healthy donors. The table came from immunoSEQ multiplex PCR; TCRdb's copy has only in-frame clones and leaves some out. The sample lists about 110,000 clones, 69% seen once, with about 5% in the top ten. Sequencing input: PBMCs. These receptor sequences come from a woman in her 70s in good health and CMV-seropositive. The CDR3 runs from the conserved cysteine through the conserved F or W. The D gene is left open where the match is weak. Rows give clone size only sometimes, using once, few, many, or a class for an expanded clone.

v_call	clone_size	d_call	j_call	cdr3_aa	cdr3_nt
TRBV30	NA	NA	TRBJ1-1	CAWSAGGWGVPTEAFF	TGTGCCTGGAGTGCGGGGGGTTGGGGGGTACCCACTGAAGCTTTCTTT
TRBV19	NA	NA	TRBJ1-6	CASSMVTSPLHF	TGTGCCAGTAGTATGGTTACATCACCCCTCCACTTT
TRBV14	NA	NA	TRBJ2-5	CASSQGGASGGAKTQYF	TGTGCCAGCAGCCAAGGAGGGGCCAGCGGCGGGGCAAAGACCCAGTACTTC
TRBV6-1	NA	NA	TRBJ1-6	CASSETGNSPLHF	TGTGCCAGCAGTGAAACGGGTAATTCACCCCTCCACTTT
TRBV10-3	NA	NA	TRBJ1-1	CATRQPGTEAFF	TGTGCCACAAGACAGCCCGGCACTGAAGCTTTCTTT
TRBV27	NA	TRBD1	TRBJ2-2	CASSLDRVSTGELFF	TGTGCCAGCAGTCTCGACAGGGTGAGCACCGGGGAGCTGTTTTTT
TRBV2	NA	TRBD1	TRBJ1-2	CASSVQGDYGYTF	TGTGCCAGCAGCGTACAGGGGGACTATGGCTACACCTTC
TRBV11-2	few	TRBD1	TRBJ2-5	CASSFNLDRVETQYF	TGTGCCAGCAGCTTCAATTTGGACAGGGTGGAGACCCAGTACTTC
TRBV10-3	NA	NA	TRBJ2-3	CAISSGGVGTDTQYF	TGTGCCATCAGTAGTGGCGGGGTGGGCACAGATACGCAGTATTTT
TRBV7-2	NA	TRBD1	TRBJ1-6	CASSPGQGSSPLHF	TGTGCCAGCAGCCCGGGACAGGGAAGCTCACCCCTCCACTTT
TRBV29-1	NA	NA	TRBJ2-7	CSVYTGIKAYEQYF	TGCAGCGTTTATACCGGGATTAAAGCTTACGAGCAGTACTTC
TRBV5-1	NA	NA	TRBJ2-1	CASSLVRSPYNEQFF	TGCGCCAGCAGCTTGGTACGAAGCCCCTACAATGAGCAGTTCTTC
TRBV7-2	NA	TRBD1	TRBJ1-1	CASSLLQGQGESLAFF	TGTGCCAGCAGCTTATTACAGGGACAGGGAGAATCGTTAGCTTTCTTT
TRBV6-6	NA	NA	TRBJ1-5	CASRLGSRPQHF	TGTGCCAGCAGACTTGGGAGTCGGCCCCAGCATTTT
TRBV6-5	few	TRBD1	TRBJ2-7	CASSYGSGGKNYEQYF	TGTGCCAGCAGTTACGGGTCAGGGGGTAAGAACTACGAGCAGTACTTC
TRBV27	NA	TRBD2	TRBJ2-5	CASFGLAGAPGTQYF	TGTGCCAGTTTTGGACTAGCGGGGGCCCCGGGGACCCAGTACTTC
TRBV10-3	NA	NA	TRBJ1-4	CAISDPMGGEKLFF	TGTGCCATCAGTGACCCTATGGGGGGTGAAAAACTGTTTTTT
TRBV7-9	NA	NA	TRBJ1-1	CASSLSGGTEAFF	TGTGCCAGCAGCTTATCCGGAGGCACTGAAGCTTTCTTT
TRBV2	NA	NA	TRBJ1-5	CASSESVGRGINQPQHF	TGTGCCAGCAGTGAATCGGTCGGCAGGGGTATCAATCAGCCCCAGCATTTT
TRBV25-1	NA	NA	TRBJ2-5	CASSWDSKTQYF	TGTGCCAGCAGTTGGGACTCCAAGACCCAGTACTTC
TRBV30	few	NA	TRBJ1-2	CAWTPLRRQGSYGYTF	TGTGCCTGGACCCCTCTCCGGCGGCAGGGAAGTTATGGCTACACCTTC
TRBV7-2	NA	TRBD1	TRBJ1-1	CASSPMGQGFTEAFF	TGTGCCAGCAGCCCAATGGGACAGGGGTTCACTGAAGCTTTCTTT
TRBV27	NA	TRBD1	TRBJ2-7	CASMTGAGGVYEQYF	TGTGCCAGCATGACAGGGGCAGGGGGAGTCTACGAGCAGTACTTC
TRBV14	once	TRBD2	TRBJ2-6	CASSPSGGRSGANVLTF	TGTGCCAGCAGCCCAAGCGGGGGTCGCTCTGGGGCCAACGTCCTGACTTTC
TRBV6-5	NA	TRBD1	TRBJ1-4	CASSYSTGSNEKLFF	TGTGCCAGCAGTTATTCGACAGGGTCGAATGAAAAACTGTTTTTT
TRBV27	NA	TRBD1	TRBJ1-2	CASSTAGTDNYGYTF	TGTGCCAGCAGTACCGCCGGGACAGACAACTATGGCTACACCTTC
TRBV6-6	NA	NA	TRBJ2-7	CASRSTEGGVAYEQYF	TGTGCCAGCAGGTCAACGGAGGGCGGGGTGGCCTACGAGCAGTACTTC
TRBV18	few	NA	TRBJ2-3	CASSPWGTYTDTQYF	TGTGCCAGCTCACCTTGGGGGACTTACACAGATACGCAGTATTTT
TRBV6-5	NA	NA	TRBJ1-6	CASKRESGHNSPLHF	TGTGCCAGCAAGCGGGAATCGGGTCATAATTCACCCCTCCACTTT
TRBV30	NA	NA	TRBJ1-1	CAWSVQANTEAFF	TGTGCCTGGAGTGTACAGGCGAACACTGAAGCTTTCTTT
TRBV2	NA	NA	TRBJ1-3	CASSEQTLSGNTIYF	TGTGCCAGCAGTGAACAGACTCTCTCTGGAAACACCATATATTTT
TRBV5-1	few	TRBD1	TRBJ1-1	CASSLGDRVNTEAFF	TGCGCCAGCAGCTTGGGGGACAGGGTGAACACTGAAGCTTTCTTT
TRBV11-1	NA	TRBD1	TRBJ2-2	CASSLASGGLNTGELFF	TGTGCCAGCAGCCTAGCCTCAGGGGGATTAAACACCGGGGAGCTGTTTTTT
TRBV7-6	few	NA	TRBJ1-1	CASSLAHGNTEAFF	TGTGCCAGCAGCTTAGCGCACGGGAACACTGAAGCTTTCTTT
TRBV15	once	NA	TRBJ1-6	CAASGSGEGNSSPLHF	TGTGCCGCCAGCGGGTCGGGGGAGGGTAATAGTTCACCCCTCCACTTT
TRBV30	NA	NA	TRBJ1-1	CAWSVRTVNTEAFF	TGTGCCTGGAGTGTACGGACAGTGAACACTGAAGCTTTCTTT
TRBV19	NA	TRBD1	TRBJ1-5	CASSRTGSQPQHF	TGTGCCAGTTCCCGGACAGGGAGTCAGCCCCAGCATTTT
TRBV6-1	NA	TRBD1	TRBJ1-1	CASRATGGSAFF	TGTGCCAGCAGGGCTACAGGGGGCTCGGCTTTCTTT
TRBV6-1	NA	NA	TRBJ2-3	CASIDRGSTDTQYF	TGTGCCAGCATCGACCGCGGTAGCACAGATACGCAGTATTTT
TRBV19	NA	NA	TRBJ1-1	CASMGGVRILNTEAFF	TGTGCCAGTATGGGAGGGGTCCGGATCTTGAACACTGAAGCTTTCTTT
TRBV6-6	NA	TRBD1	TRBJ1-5	CASSNTGGNSNQPQHF	TGTGCCAGCAGCAACACAGGGGGCAACAGCAATCAGCCCCAGCATTTT
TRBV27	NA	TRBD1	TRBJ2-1	CASSFRQGSYNEQFF	TGTGCCAGCAGTTTCCGACAGGGTTCCTACAATGAGCAGTTCTTC
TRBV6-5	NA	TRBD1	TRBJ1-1	CASSFRDRNTEAFF	TGTGCCAGCAGTTTCCGGGACAGAAACACTGAAGCTTTCTTT
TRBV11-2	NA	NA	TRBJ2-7	CASSQSSGLPYEQYF	TGTGCCAGCAGCCAAAGCTCGGGACTTCCCTACGAGCAGTACTTC
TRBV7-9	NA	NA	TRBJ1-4	CASSLDGGSNEKLFF	TGTGCCAGCAGCTTAGATGGGGGGTCGAATGAAAAACTGTTTTTT